A single sample is the source of the 7 T cell receptor beta chains below, sequenced in a study of shared clonotypes between healthy human individuals. Measured with immunoSEQ multiplex PCR; TCRdb has only the in-frame clones, and not every one. This sample has about 680,000 clones; about 90% occur once, and the top ten carry approximately 25%. As defined, naive CD8 cells were CD45RO-negative and positively selected for CCR7, with terminally differentiated effector memory CD45RA+ cells excluded. Sequenced material: naive CD8+ T cells sorted from blood. The receptors stem from a man aged 25-40 years in good health.

The chain combines TRBV28 with TRBJ2-5, with TRBD2 as a possible D gene (5 bases). The CDR3 is 11 residues long. Trimming took off 8 bases at V and 5 bases at J, with 9 bases between the two ends. CDR1 and CDR2 (germline): MDHEN, SYDVKM. In DNA, the CDR3 is TGTGCCAGCGACTACGGGGAGACCCAGTACTTC. Translating gives CASDYGETQYF.

The chain uses TRBV14 and TRBJ1-1, with a possible D match to TRBD1 (5 bases). CDR1 is SGHDN and CDR2 is FVKESK in the germline V gene. Trimming left V 1 base short and J 3 bases short, with 12 bases between. CDR3 length: 15 residues. The CDR3 region has the DNA TGTGCCAGCAGCCAAGCCCAGGGTCCGGACACTGAAGCTTTCTTT. Encoded protein: CASSQAQGPDTEAFF.

The chain links TRBV5-1 to TRBJ1-1; D is unclear. CDR1 is SGHRS and CDR2 is YFSETQ in the germline V gene. This CDR3 has 14 amino acids. Trimming took off 3 bases at V and 0 bases at J, with 9 bases between the two ends. The CDR3 is CASSSPQMNTEAFF. Written as DNA, the CDR3 is TGCGCCAGCAGCTCTCCCCAGATGAACACTGAAGCTTTCTTT.

Worth noting for this clone: This CDR3 is also generated by other DNA sequences in the sample. The CDR3 DNA reads as TGTGCCAGCAGCTTGGCCGGTGAGAACACTGAAGCTTTCTTT. It translates to CASSLAGENTEAFF. This chain connects TRBV5-6 to TRBJ1-1; no definite D call. This CDR3 is 14 amino acids long. V shed 0 bases and J shed 1 base, with 7 bases lying between them. From germline, CDR1 is SGHDT and CDR2 YYEEEE.

The CDR3 is CASRLTLQETQYF. CDR3 sequence (DNA): TGTGCCAGCAGGTTAACCCTCCAAGAGACCCAGTACTTC. The chain links TRBV27 to TRBJ2-5; D is undetermined. The CDR3 totals 13 residues. CDR1 is MNHEY, CDR2 SMNVEV, per germline (reference sequence). V gave up 6 bases and J gave up 1 base, with 9 bases separating them.

The chain joins TRBV7-8 to TRBJ2-5; no clear D. The CDR3 spans 13 residues. Trimming pared 1 base from V and 5 bases from J, leaving 8 bases between. In germline, CDR1 is SGHVS, CDR2 FQNEAQ. In nucleotides, the CDR3 is TGTGCCAGCAGCTTAGAGTCGTGGGAGACCCAGTACTTC. Its protein product is CASSLESWETQYF.

V gene TRBV5-4 combines with J gene TRBJ2-3; 7 bases match TRBD2. The CDR3 length is 18 residues. The junction had 14 bases not matched to a gene; V was cut back by 4 bases and J by 0 bases. In germline, CDR1 is SGHNT, CDR2 YYREEE (reference sequence). The DNA of the CDR3 is TGTGCCAGCAGCCCCTCGATCGCGGGAGAGTTGAGCACAGATACGCAGTATTTT. Its translation is CASSPSIAGELSTDTQYF.